Each of the 5 T cell receptor beta chains below was sequenced from the same sample in a study of T cell responses to AZD1222 COVID-19 vaccine. Sequenced by immunoSEQ multiplex PCR; TCRdb stores in-frame clones only, minus some. The table has tens of thousands of clones, roughly 90% seen once. Sequencing used peripheral blood, obtained on day 0 of MenACWY control vaccination. Source of these receptors: an adult in good health.

V is TRBV7-2 and J is TRBJ1-1, with D perhaps TRBD1 (5 bases). There are 13 residues in the CDR3. Germline V gene data show CDR1 as SGHTA and CDR2 as FQGNSA. The V and J ends lost 5 bases and 4 bases respectively, with 11 bases between them. CDR3 sequence reads: CASSRGRGTEAFF. The DNA of the CDR3 is TGTGCCAGCAGCCGGGGCCGGGGCACTGAAGCTTTCTTT.

The chain carries TRBV10-3 and TRBJ2-2; 8 positions agree with TRBD2. CDR1 is ENHRY, CDR2 SYGVKD, per germline. The CDR3 covers 19 residues. V lost 0 bases and J lost 2; bases outside the gene matches: 11. The CDR3 DNA follows: TGTGCCATCAGTGAGTCAGTGGTAGCGGGGTCCTTAAACACCGGGGAGCTGTTTTTT. It yields the protein CAISESVVAGSLNTGELFF.

The J gene is TRBJ1-1, the V gene TRBV10-3, with D perhaps TRBD1 (5 bases). The V gene's germline CDR1 is ENHRY and CDR2 SYGVKD. This CDR3 comprises 15 residues. The ends were cut back, 10 bases at V and 0 bases at J, with 18 bases in the middle. CDR3 region: CATSRGAPVNTEAFF. CDR3 nucleotides: TGTGCCACGAGTCGGGGCGCCCCAGTGAACACTGAAGCTTTCTTT.

J is TRBJ2-7 and V is TRBV5-4; weak D call: TRBD2 (6 bases). Germline lookup yields CDR1 SGHNT and CDR2 YYREEE (reference sequence). With 4 bases removed from V and 3 bases from J, the gap between germline ends came to 17 bases. The CDR3 runs 15 residues. The CDR3 here is CASSRPSETYYEQYF. Here the CDR3 DNA reads TGTGCCAGCAGCAGGCCTAGCGAAACTTACTACGAGCAGTACTTC.

CDR3 in amino acids: CASSITPTRTDTQYF. The CDR3, as DNA: TGTGCCAGTAGTATAACCCCCACACGGACAGATACGCAGTATTTT. The chain couples TRBV19 to TRBJ2-3; D not resolved. The germline V and J ends were trimmed by 2 bases and 3 bases, with 12 bases remaining between them. The CDR3 loop spans 15 amino acids. The germline V gene encodes CDR1 LNHDA and CDR2 SQIVND (reference sequence).